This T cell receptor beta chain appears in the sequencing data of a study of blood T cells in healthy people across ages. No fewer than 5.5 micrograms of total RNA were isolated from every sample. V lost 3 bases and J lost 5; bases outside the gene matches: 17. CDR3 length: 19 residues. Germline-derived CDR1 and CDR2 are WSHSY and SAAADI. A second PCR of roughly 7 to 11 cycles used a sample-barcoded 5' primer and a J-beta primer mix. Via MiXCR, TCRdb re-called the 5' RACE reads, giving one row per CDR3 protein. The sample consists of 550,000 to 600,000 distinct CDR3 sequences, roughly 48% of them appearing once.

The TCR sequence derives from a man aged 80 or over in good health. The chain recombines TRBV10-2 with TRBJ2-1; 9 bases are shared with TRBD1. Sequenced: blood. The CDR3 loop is CASSDQHAPGTGIHNEQFF. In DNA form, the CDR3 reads TGCGCCAGCAGTGATCAGCACGCGCCCGGGACAGGGATCCACAATGAGCAGTTCTTC.